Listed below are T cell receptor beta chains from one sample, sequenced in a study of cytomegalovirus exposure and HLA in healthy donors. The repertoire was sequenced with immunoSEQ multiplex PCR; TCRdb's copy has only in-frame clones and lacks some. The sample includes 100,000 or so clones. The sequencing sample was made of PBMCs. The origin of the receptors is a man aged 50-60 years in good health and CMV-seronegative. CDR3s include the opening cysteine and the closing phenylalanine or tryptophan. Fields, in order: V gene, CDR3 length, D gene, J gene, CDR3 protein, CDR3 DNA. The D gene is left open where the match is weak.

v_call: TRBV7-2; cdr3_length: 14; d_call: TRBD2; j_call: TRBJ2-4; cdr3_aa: CASSSQRGKNIQYF; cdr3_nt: TGTGCCAGCAGCTCGCAGCGGGGAAAAAACATTCAGTACTTC
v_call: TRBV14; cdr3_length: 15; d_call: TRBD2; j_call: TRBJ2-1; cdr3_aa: CASSQASRTSGDRFF; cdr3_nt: TGTGCCAGCAGCCAAGCCTCTCGGACTAGCGGAGATCGGTTCTTC
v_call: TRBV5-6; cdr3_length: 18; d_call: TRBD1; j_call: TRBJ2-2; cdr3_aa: CASSLGTGPQSNTGELFF; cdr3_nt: TGTGCCAGCAGCTTGGGGACAGGCCCACAGTCGAACACCGGGGAGCTGTTTTTT
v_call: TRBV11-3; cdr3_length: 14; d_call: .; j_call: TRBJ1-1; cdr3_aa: CATQSPTSGTEAFF; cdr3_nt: TGTGCCACCCAAAGCCCTACGAGCGGAACTGAAGCTTTCTTT
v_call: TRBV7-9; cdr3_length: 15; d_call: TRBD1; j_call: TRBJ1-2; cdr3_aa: CASSPNAGTGGGYTF; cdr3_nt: TGTGCCAGCAGCCCGAACGCCGGGACAGGGGGTGGCTACACCTTC
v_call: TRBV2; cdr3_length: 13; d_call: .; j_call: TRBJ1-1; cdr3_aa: CASSAGRGYEAFF; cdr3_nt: TGTGCCAGCAGTGCGGGCAGGGGATACGAAGCTTTCTTT
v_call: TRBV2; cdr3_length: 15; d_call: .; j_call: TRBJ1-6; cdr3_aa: CASSEAAGRNSPLHF; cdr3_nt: TGTGCCAGCAGTGAAGCGGCAGGGCGGAATTCACCCCTCCACTTT
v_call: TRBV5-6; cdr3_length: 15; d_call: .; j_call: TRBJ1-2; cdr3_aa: CASSLASRQNYGYTF; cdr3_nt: TGTGCCAGCAGCTTGGCATCGAGGCAGAACTATGGCTACACCTTC
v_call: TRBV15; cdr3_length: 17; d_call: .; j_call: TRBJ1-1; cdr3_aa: CATSRDGIQGMYTEAFF; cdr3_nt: TGTGCCACCAGCAGAGATGGGATTCAGGGCATGTACACTGAAGCTTTCTTT
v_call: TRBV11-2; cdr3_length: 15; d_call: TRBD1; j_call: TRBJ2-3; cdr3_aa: CASSSMTGYTDTQYF; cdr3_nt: TGTGCCAGCAGCTCAATGACAGGGTACACAGATACGCAGTATTTT
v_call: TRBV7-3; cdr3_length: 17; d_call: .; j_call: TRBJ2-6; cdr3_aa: CASSFAGGISGANVLTF; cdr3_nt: TGTGCCAGCAGCTTTGCAGGGGGGATCTCTGGGGCCAACGTCCTGACTTTC
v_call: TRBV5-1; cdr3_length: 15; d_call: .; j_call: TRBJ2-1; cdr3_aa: CASSLEGASYNEQFF; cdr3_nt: TGCGCCAGCAGCTTGGAGGGAGCATCCTACAATGAGCAGTTCTTC
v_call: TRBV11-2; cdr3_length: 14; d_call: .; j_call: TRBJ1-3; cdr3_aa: CASSLGPKPGDLYF; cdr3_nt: TGTGCCAGCAGCTTAGGCCCCAAGCCGGGAGACTTATATTTT
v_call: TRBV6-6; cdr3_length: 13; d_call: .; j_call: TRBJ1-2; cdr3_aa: CASRMTGSNGYTF; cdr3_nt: TGTGCCAGCAGGATGACAGGCTCCAATGGCTACACCTTC
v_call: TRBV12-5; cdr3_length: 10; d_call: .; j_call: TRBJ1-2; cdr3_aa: CASGLYGYTF; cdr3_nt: TGTGCTAGTGGTCTGTATGGCTACACCTTC
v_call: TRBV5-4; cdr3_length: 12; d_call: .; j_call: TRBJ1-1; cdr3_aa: CASSSQGTEAFF; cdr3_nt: TGTGCCAGCAGCTCTCAGGGCACTGAAGCTTTCTTT
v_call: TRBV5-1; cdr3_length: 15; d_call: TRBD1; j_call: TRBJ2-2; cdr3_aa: CASSLGTGIAGELFF; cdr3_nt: TGCGCCAGCAGCTTGGGGACAGGGATCGCCGGGGAGCTGTTTTTT
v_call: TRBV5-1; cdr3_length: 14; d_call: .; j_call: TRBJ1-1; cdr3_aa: CASSFTGYGTEAFF; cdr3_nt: TGCGCCAGCAGCTTCACAGGGTATGGCACTGAAGCTTTCTTT
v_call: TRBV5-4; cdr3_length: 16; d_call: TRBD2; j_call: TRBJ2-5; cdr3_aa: CASSFPGTSGRETQYF; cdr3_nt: TGTGCCAGCAGCTTCCCGGGGACTAGCGGGAGAGAGACCCAGTACTTC
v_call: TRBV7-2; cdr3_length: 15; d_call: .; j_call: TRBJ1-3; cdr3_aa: CASSFSGGPGNTIYF; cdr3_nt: TGTGCCAGCAGCTTTTCCGGGGGTCCTGGAAACACCATATATTTT
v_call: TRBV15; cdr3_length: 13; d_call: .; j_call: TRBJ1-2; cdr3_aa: CATRLPGSGGYTF; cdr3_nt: TGTGCCACCAGGCTCCCGGGGAGTGGCGGCTACACCTTC
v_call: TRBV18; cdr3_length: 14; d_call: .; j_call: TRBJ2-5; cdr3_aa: CASSSTVTRETQYF; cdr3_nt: TGTGCCAGCTCGTCGACAGTAACCCGGGAGACCCAGTACTTC
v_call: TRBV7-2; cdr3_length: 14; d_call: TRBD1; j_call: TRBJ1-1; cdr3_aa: CASSFGTALTEAFF; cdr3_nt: TGTGCCAGCAGCTTCGGGACAGCGCTCACTGAAGCTTTCTTT
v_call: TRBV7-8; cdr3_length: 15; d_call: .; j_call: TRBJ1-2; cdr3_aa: CASSLSPTGLYGYTF; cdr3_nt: TGTGCCAGCAGCCTATCCCCGACAGGCCTCTATGGCTACACCTTC
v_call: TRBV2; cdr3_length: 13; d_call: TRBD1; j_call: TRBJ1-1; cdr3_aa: CASTNTGGTEAFF; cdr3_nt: TGTGCCAGCACTAATACAGGGGGCACTGAAGCTTTCTTT
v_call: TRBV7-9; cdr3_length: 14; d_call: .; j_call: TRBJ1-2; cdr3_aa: CASSQGFQGYGYTF; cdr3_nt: TGTGCCAGCAGCCAGGGGTTTCAGGGGTATGGCTACACCTTC
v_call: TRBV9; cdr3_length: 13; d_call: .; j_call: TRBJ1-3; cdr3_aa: CASTTSSGNTIYF; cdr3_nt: TGTGCCAGCACCACGAGCTCTGGAAACACCATATATTTT
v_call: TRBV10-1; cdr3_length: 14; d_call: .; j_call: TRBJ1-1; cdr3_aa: CASSESGGPTEAFF; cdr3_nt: TGCGCCAGCAGTGAGTCTGGTGGGCCCACTGAAGCTTTCTTT
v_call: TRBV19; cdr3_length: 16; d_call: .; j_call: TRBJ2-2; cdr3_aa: CASTLLRTANTGELFF; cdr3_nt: TGTGCCAGTACCCTACTAAGGACAGCGAACACCGGGGAGCTGTTTTTT
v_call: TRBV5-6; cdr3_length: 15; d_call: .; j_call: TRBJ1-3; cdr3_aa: CASSPNTGSGNTIYF; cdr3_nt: TGTGCCAGCAGCCCTAATACAGGGAGTGGAAACACCATATATTTT
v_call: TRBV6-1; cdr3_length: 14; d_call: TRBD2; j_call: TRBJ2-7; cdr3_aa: CASSESGRAYEQYF; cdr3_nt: TGTGCCAGCAGCGAGAGCGGGAGGGCCTACGAGCAGTACTTC
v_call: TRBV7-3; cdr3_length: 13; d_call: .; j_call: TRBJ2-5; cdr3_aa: CASSRAGPETQYF; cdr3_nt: TGTGCCAGCAGCCGGGCGGGGCCGGAGACCCAGTACTTC
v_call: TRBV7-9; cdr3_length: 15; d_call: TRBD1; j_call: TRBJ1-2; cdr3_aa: CASSLMTGKGYGYTF; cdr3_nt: TGTGCCAGCAGCTTAATGACAGGGAAGGGTTATGGCTACACCTTC
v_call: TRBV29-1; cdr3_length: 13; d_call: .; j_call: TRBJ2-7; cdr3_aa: CSVQAGIPYEQYF; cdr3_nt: TGCAGCGTTCAGGCGGGGATACCCTACGAGCAGTACTTC
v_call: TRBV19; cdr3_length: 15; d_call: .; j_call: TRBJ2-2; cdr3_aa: CASSIRGNMPGELFF; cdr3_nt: TGTGCCAGTAGTATTAGGGGTAATATGCCCGGGGAGCTGTTTTTT
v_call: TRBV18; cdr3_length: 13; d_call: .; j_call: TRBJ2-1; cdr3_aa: CASSPTGDAEQFF; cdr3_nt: TGTGCCAGCTCACCGACGGGGGACGCTGAGCAGTTCTTC
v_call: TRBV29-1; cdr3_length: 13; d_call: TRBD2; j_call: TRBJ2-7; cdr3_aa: CSGITSGRDEQYF; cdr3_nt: TGCAGCGGGATTACTAGCGGGAGGGACGAGCAGTACTTC
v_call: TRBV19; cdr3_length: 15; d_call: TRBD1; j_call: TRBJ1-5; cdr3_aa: CASSIESGGRQPQHF; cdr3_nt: TGTGCCAGTAGTATCGAATCAGGGGGCCGGCAGCCCCAGCATTTT
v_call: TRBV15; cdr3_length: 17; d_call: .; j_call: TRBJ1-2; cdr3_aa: CATSRDQSRGGNYGYTF; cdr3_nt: TGTGCCACCAGCAGAGATCAGTCCCGAGGGGGAAACTATGGCTACACCTTC
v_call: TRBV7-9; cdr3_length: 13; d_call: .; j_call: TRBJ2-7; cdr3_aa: CASSFGRAYEQYF; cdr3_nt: TGTGCCAGCAGCTTCGGCAGGGCCTACGAGCAGTACTTC
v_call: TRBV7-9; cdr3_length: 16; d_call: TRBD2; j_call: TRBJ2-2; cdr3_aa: CASRPRPGSGAGELFF; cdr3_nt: TGTGCCAGCAGACCCAGACCGGGCAGCGGGGCCGGGGAGCTGTTTTTT
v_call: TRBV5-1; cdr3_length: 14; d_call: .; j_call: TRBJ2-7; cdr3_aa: CASSYLPLGYEQYF; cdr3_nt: TGCGCCAGCAGTTACCTGCCCCTCGGCTACGAGCAGTACTTC
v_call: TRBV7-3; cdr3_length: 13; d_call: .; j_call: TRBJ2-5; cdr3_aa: CASSLTREETQYF; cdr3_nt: TGTGCCAGCAGCCTGACTAGAGAAGAGACCCAGTACTTC
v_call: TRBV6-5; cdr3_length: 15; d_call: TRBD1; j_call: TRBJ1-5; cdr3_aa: CASGLTGGGNQPQHF; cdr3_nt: TGTGCCAGCGGACTGACAGGGGGCGGAAATCAGCCCCAGCATTTT
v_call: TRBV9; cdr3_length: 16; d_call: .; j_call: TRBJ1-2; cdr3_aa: CASSVSLGQLNYGYTF; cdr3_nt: TGTGCCAGCAGCGTAAGTCTAGGACAGCTTAACTATGGCTACACCTTC
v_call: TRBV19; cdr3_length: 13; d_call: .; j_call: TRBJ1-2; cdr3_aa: CASRQGLNYGYTF; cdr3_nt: TGTGCCAGTAGGCAGGGCCTTAACTATGGCTACACCTTC
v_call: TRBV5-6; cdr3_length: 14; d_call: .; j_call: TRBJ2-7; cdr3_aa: CASSLVTGTLEQYF; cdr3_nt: TGTGCCAGCAGCTTGGTCACGGGTACTCTCGAGCAGTACTTC
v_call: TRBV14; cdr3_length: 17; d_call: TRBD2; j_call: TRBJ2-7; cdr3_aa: CASSQGAGLAGWNEQYF; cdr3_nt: TGTGCCAGCAGCCAAGGGGCGGGACTAGCGGGTTGGAACGAGCAGTACTTC
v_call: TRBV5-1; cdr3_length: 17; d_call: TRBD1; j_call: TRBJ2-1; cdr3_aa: CASSLSTDGTGGDEQFF; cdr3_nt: TGCGCCAGCAGCTTGTCAACGGACGGGACAGGGGGCGATGAGCAGTTCTTC
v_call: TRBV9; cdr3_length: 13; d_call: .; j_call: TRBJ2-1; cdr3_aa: CASSVGQYNEQFF; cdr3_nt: TGTGCCAGCAGCGTAGGACAGTACAATGAGCAGTTCTTC